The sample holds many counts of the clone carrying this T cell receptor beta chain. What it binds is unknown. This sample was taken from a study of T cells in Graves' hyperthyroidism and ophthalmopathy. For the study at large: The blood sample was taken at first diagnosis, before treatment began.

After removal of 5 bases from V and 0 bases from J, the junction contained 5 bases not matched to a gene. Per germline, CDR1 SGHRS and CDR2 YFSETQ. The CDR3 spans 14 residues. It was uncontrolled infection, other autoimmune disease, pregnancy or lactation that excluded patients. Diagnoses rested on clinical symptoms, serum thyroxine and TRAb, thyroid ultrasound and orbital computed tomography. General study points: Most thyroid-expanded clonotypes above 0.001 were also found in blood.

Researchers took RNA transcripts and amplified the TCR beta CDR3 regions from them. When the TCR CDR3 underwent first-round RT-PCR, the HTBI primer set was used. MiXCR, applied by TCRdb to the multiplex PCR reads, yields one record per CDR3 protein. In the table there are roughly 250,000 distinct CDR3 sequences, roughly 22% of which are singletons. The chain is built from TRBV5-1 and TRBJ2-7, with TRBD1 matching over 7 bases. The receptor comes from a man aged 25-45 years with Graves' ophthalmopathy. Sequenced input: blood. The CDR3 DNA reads TGCGCCAGCAGGACGACAGGGCACTCCTACGAGCAGTACTTC. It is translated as CASRTTGHSYEQYF.